The clone carrying this T cell receptor beta chain was picked up a small number of times. The target antigen is unknown. The V and J ends lost 2 bases and 8 bases respectively, with 16 bases between them. This CDR3 spans 15 amino acids. The V gene's germline CDR1 is SEHNR and CDR2 FQNEAQ (reference sequence). Treatment noted: oral pan-JAK inhibitor, 5-10 mg twice daily. It was from alopecia areata patients that lesional scalp punch biopsies and peripheral blood were collected. Sequencing templates came from extracted RNA that was reverse transcribed into cDNA. Some clones are missing from TCRdb's copy, which holds only in-frame ones; the method was immunoSEQ multiplex PCR. This sample carries roughly 200,000 clones, about two fifths of them seen once, and the ten largest clones take 0.48%. The sample belongs to a study of CD8+ T cells in alopecia areata. Study-wide findings and caveats: TCRs were shared less clearly across patients than in mice, possibly for HLA-related reasons. Tofacitinib significantly decreased scalp clonality and expanded CD8+ clones among top 100. Uncertain still, given a single nonresponder, is whether baseline CD8+ expansion links to response.

This TCR was recovered from a human donor with alopecia areata. This chain uses TRBV7-9 with TRBJ2-1, with a tentative D call TRBD1 (6 bases). Sequencing was performed on CD4+ T cells sorted from blood, taken around week 30, from a patient treated with tofacitinib. The CDR3 loop reads CASSLQGTPRDEQFF. CDR3 DNA sequence: TGTGCCAGCAGCTTACAGGGGACCCCTAGGGATGAGCAGTTCTTC.